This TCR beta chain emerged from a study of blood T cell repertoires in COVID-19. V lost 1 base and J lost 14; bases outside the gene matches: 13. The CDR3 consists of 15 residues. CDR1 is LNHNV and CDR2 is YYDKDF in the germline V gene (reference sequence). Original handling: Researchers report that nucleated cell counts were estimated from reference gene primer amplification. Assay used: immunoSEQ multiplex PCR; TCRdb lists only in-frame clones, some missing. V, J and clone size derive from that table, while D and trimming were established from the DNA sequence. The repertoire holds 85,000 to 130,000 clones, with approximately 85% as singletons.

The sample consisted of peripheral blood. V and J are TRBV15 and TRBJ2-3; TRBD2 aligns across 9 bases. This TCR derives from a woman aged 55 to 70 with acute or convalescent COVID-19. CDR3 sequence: CATSRVRGSGSRMYF. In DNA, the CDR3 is TGTGCCACCAGCAGAGTTCGTGGTAGCGGGAGCCGAATGTATTTT.